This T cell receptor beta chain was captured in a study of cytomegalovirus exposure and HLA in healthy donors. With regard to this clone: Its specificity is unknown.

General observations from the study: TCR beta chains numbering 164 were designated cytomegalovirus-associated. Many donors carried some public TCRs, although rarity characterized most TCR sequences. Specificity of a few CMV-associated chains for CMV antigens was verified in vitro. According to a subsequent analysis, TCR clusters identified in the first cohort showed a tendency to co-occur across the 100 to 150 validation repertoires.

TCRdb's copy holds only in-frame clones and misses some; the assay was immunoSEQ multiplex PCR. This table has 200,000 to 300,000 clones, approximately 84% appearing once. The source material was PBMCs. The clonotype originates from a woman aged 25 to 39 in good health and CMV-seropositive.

CDR3 sequence reads: CASSLLLAGPYEQYF. DNA for the CDR3: TGCGCCAGCAGCTTGTTGCTAGCGGGTCCCTACGAGCAGTACTTC. V is TRBV5-1 and J is TRBJ2-7; 8 bases agree with TRBD2. Germline values: CDR1 SGHRS, CDR2 YFSETQ. The ends lost 1 base at V and 2 bases at J; junction bases unmatched: 5. The CDR3 runs 15 residues.